What follows describes a single T cell receptor beta chain. The germline V gene encodes CDR1 MDHEN and CDR2 SYDVKM. The CDR3 extends over 16 amino acids. V shed 7 bases and J shed 4 bases, with 21 bases lying between them. Profiling relied on immunoSEQ multiplex PCR, and the TCRdb table lists in-frame clones only, not all of them. The data contain 50,000 to 70,000 clones, 75% to 95% of them singletons. This specimen belongs to a study of blood T cell repertoires in COVID-19. Looking at the study overall: Samples came from the United States, Italy and Spain, spanning acute and convalescent COVID-19. PBMCs, B-cell-depleted T cells, or T cells provided the cDNA or gDNA that made up the material.

The chain has TRBV28 and TRBJ2-3, with D possibly TRBD2 on 6 matching bases. The specimen was peripheral blood. The receptor was isolated from a human donor with active COVID-19. The donor label of this sample is uncertain. The CDR3 protein is CASTTVGRRRADTQYF. The CDR3 DNA is TGTGCCAGCACCACGGTAGGCAGGCGGAGGGCAGATACGCAGTATTTT.